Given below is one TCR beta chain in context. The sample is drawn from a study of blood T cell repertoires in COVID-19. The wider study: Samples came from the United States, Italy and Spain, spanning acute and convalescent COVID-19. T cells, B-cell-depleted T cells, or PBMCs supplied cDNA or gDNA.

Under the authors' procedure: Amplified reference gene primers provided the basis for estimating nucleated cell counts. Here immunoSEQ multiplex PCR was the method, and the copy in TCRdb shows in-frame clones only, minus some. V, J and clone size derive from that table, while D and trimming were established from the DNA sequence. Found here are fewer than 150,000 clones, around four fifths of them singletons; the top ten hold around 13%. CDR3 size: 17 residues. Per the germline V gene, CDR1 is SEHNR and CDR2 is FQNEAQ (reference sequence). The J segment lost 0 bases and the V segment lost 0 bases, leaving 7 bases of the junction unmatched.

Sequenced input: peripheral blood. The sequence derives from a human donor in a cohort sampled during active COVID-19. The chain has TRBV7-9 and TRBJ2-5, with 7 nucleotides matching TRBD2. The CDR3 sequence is CASSLALGRGYQETQYF. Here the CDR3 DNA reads TGTGCCAGCAGCTTAGCGCTGGGGCGGGGGTACCAAGAGACCCAGTACTTC. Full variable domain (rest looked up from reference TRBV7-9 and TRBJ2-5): DTGVSQNPRHKITKRGQNVTFRCDPISEHNRLYWYRQTLGQGPEFLTYFQNEAQLEKSRLLSDRFSAERPKGSFSTLEIQRTEQGDSAMYLCASSLALGRGYQETQYFGPGTRLLVL.